The 9 T cell receptor beta chains presented below share a single source sample, sequenced in a study of blood T cells in healthy people across ages. Sample-barcoded 5' priming and a J-beta primer mix drove a second PCR of 7 to 11 cycles. TCRdb re-called the 5' RACE reads through MiXCR, storing one row per CDR3 protein. The table lists roughly 1.5 million distinct CDR3 sequences, around 40% of them singletons. The sequencing input was blood. The receptors derive from a woman under 30 in good health.

The chain employs TRBV7-9 and TRBJ2-1; TRBD2 agrees at 10 bases. V lost 1 base and J lost 2; bases outside the gene matches: 11. Germline CDR1 is SEHNR and CDR2 is FQNEAQ (reference sequence). The CDR3 sequence is 19 residues long. CDR3 in amino acids: CASSLEYHSGGTPYNEQFF. As DNA, the CDR3 is TGTGCCAGCAGCTTAGAATACCATAGCGGGGGGACTCCCTACAATGAGCAGTTCTTC.

The chain combines TRBV4-1 with TRBJ2-1; 7 bases align to TRBD1. CDR3 size: 18 residues. Germline values: CDR1 MGHRA, CDR2 YSYEKL. The V segment lost 3 bases and the J segment 4 bases; nucleotides outside the gene matches: 15. CDR3 residues: CASSHTWDSSISYNEQFF. In nucleotides, the CDR3 is TGCGCCAGCAGCCACACTTGGGACAGTAGTATCTCGTACAATGAGCAGTTCTTC.

The CDR3 DNA sequence: TGTGCCAGCAGTTTATCGGGGGGGTTCCAAGAGACCCAGTACTTC. It translates to CASSLSGGFQETQYF. The gene calls are TRBV27 and TRBJ2-5; TRBD2 matches at 7 bases. CDR3 length: 15 residues. Germline V CDR1 and CDR2: MNHEY, SMNVEV (reference sequence). Losses at the gene ends were 0 bases for V and 1 base for J; bases not matched to a gene: 2.

The sample holds one count of this clonotype. J is TRBJ1-6 and V is TRBV7-2; 8 bases are shared with TRBD1. The V gene's germline CDR1 is SGHTA and CDR2 FQGNSA. V shed 1 base and J 18 bases; nucleotides not matched to a gene: 20. The CDR3 sequence is 17 residues long. DNA for the CDR3: TGTGCCAGCAGCTTAGGTCCCCAGGGGGCGAGATCGGAATCCCCCCACTTT. Translated: CASSLGPQGARSESPHF.

CDR3 sequence: CRAGQGDYGYTF. CDR3 DNA: TGCAGAGCCGGGCAGGGTGATTATGGCTACACCTTC. The rearrangement links TRBV20-1 to TRBJ1-2, with D possibly TRBD1 on 5 matching bases. The germline V gene has CDR1 DFQATT and CDR2 SNEGSKA (reference sequence). This CDR3 comprises 12 residues.

This clonotype has at least ten counts. The rearrangement uses TRBV29-1 and TRBJ2-1; D gene ambiguous. CDR3 size: 12 residues. Germline CDR1 and CDR2: SQVTM and ANQGSEA. The V end lost 0 bases, the J end lost 8 bases, and 8 bases lay between the germline ends. CDR3 bases: TGCAGCGTTGAAGATCTAAGGGATGAGCAGTTCTTC. Translation: CSVEDLRDEQFF.

This clonotype was detected a few times. The genes are TRBV12-3 or TRBV12-4 and TRBJ2-1; D is ambiguous. The V and J ends lost 6 bases and 0 bases respectively, with 15 bases between them. This CDR3 is built from 16 residues. The CDR3 DNA is TGTGCCAGCAGCTCGATGAGGCGTCTCTCCTACAATGAGCAGTTCTTC. This encodes CASSSMRRLSYNEQFF.

This clonotype was picked up a small number of times. The V and J genes are TRBV5-1 and TRBJ1-2, with no clear D. V was clipped by 1 base and J by 2 bases, with 9 bases between them. The CDR3 has 14 residues. Germline loops: CDR1 SGHRS, CDR2 YFSETQ. CDR3 amino acids: CASSLRESNYGYTF. In DNA, the CDR3 is TGCGCCAGCAGCTTGAGGGAGTCCAACTATGGCTACACCTTC.

The chain employs TRBV5-1 and TRBJ2-1; a weak D match, TRBD2 (5 bases). The CDR3 totals 13 residues. The V end was cut by 4 bases, the J end by 5 bases, with 10 bases between. Per the germline V gene, CDR1 is SGHRS and CDR2 is YFSETQ. CDR3 bases: TGCGCCAGCAGCCGTAGCGCCAACAATGAGCAGTTCTTC. As protein: CASSRSANNEQFF.